Below, 10 T cell receptor beta chains from the same sample are listed, as sequenced in a study of response to subunit inactivated influenza vaccine. MiXCR was run by TCRdb on the RT-PCR reads, yielding one entry per CDR3 protein. The data hold approximately 480,000 distinct CDR3 sequences, with approximately 10% observed a single time. This sample comprised PBMCs from blood, obtained 45 days after vaccination. The receptors come from a man between 50 and 59 years old who received an inactivated influenza vaccine.

Concerning this clonotype itself: Mismatch with germline at one junction end may stem from a read error. This chain uses TRBV15 with TRBJ2-1, with 8 bases matching TRBD2. The CDR3 has 16 residues. From germline, CDR1 is LNHNV and CDR2 YYDKDF (reference sequence). CDR3 in amino acids: CAISRSGSNPYNEQFF. The CDR3 DNA reads as TGTGCCATCAGCAGAAGCGGGAGTAACCCCTACAATGAGCAGTTCTTC. Based on the CDR3 plus reference TRBV15 and TRBJ2-1, the full variable domain is DAMVIQNPRYQVTQFGKPVTLSCSQTLNHNVMYWYQQKSSQAPKLLFHYYDKDFNNEADTPDNFQSRRPNTSFCFLDIRSPGLGDTAMYLCAISRSGSNPYNEQFFGPGTRLTVL.

V usage is TRBV13 and J usage is TRBJ2-3; TRBD1 aligns across 7 bases. Germline V gene lookup returns CDR1 PRHDT and CDR2 FYEKMQ (reference sequence). V shed 3 bases, J shed 0 bases, and the junction held 3 bases outside the gene matches. This CDR3 is built from 15 residues. CDR3 sequence (DNA): TGTGCCAGCAGCTTGGGACAGCCTAGCACAGATACGCAGTATTTT. It specifies CASSLGQPSTDTQYF.

The gene calls are TRBV28 and TRBJ2-1; tentatively, D is TRBD2 (6 bases). The CDR3 totals 15 residues. Trimming pared 4 bases from V and 4 bases from J, leaving 14 bases between. Germline assignment: CDR1 MDHEN and CDR2 SYDVKM. CDR3 in DNA: TGTGCCAGCAGTTCACCTAGCGTCGGTTACAATGAGCAGTTCTTC. Its translation is CASSSPSVGYNEQFF.

As DNA, the CDR3 is TGCAGCGTTAAGGCCCGAGGGAACACTGAAGCTTTCTTT. Translated, it gives CSVKARGNTEAFF. The chain recombines TRBV29-1 with TRBJ1-1, with D unclear. Germline assignment: CDR1 SQVTM and CDR2 ANQGSEA. This CDR3 has 13 amino acids. The germline V and J ends were trimmed by 5 bases and 1 base, with 11 bases remaining between them.

This clonotype was found many times. This rearrangement joins TRBV5-1 to TRBJ2-1; possibly TRBD1 or TRBD2 for D (6 bases each). This CDR3 contains 16 residues. Trimming stripped 0 bases from V and 0 bases from J, with 10 bases between. Germline V lookup: CDR1 SGHRS, CDR2 YFSETQ. CDR3 bases: TGCGCCAGCAGCTTGGCCGGGGGCTCCTCCTACAATGAGCAGTTCTTC. Translated: CASSLAGGSSYNEQFF.

The chain has TRBV7-2 and TRBJ2-1; TRBD2 matches at 7 bases. Germline trimming cut 4 bases from V and 9 bases from J; bases unmatched to any gene: 9. The CDR3 totals 14 residues. The germline V gene has CDR1 SGHTA and CDR2 FQGNSA. For the CDR3, the DNA is TGTGCCAGCAGCTCGAGGGACTACCTAGGTGAGCAGTTCTTC. This codes for CASSSRDYLGEQFF.

CDR3: CASSLQGIGEKLFF. The CDR3 bases are TGCGCCAGCAGCTTACAGGGGATAGGAGAAAAACTGTTTTTT. The rearrangement uses TRBV5-1 and TRBJ1-4; 7 bases align to TRBD1. Trimming cost V 2 bases and J 8 bases; bases outside gene matches: 6. The germline V gene has CDR1 SGHRS and CDR2 YFSETQ. CDR3 length equals 14 residues.

The chain recombines TRBV20-1 with TRBJ1-1; D is perhaps TRBD1 (5 bases). Germline V gives CDR1 DFQATT, CDR2 SNEGSKA (reference sequence). CDR3 length: 14 residues. With 3 bases removed from V and 3 bases from J, the gap between germline ends came to 14 bases. The CDR3 nucleotides read TGCAGTGCTAGGTCCAGTGGGGGGGACACTGAAGCTTTCTTT. Translation: CSARSSGGDTEAFF.

The rearrangement joins TRBV3-1 to TRBJ2-1; D might be TRBD2 (5 bases). CDR3 length: 12 amino acids. Trimming left V 4 bases short and J 8 bases short, with 9 bases between. CDR1 is LGHDT and CDR2 is YNNKEL in the germline V gene (reference sequence). The CDR3 is CASSRAGDEQFF. CDR3 nucleotides: TGTGCCAGCAGCCGAGCCGGGGATGAGCAGTTCTTC.

This clonotype has a count of ten or more. This chain links TRBV25-1 with TRBJ2-4; weak D call: TRBD2 (6 bases). This CDR3 contains 13 residues. Germline loops: CDR1 MGHDK, CDR2 SYGVNS. Trimming left V 4 bases short and J 8 bases short, with 12 bases between. CDR3 in amino acids: CASSGGVADIQYF. Written as DNA, the CDR3 is TGTGCCAGCAGTGGGGGGGTGGCGGACATTCAGTACTTC.